A single sample is the source of the 18 T cell receptor beta chains below, sequenced in a study of Ad26.COV2.S vaccination and SARS-CoV-2 variants. Treatment described: around 19 received Ad26.COV2.S at low or high dose, single or two shots; 5 received placebo; per-sample allocation not given. Specimen acquisition occurred on day 63 following the initial vaccine or placebo injection. TCRdb's table, derived via immunoSEQ multiplex PCR, lists solely in-frame clones and lacks some. The top ten hold 2% to 2.5% of the sample, which has some 340,000 clones, about 85% seen once. The sequenced sample was peripheral blood, obtained in a trial of Ad26.COV2.S vaccine versus placebo. Receptor source: a person aged 18-65 years who received the Ad26.COV2.S COVID-19 vaccine or a placebo.

The V gene is TRBV7-9, the J gene TRBJ1-1; weak D call: TRBD1 (6 bases). CDR1 is SEHNR and CDR2 is FQNEAQ in the germline V gene (reference sequence). Deletions cut 1 base from V and 6 bases from J, with 12 bases between. The CDR3 is 14 residues long. The CDR3 region has the DNA TGTGCCAGCAGCTTAGTTTTGGGGACACCTGAAGCTTTCTTT. Its protein is CASSLVLGTPEAFF.

This clone has just a few counts. This chain links TRBV28 with TRBJ1-2, with D maybe TRBD1 (6 bases). V gave up 6 bases and J gave up 2 bases, with 16 bases separating them. Per germline, CDR1 MDHEN and CDR2 SYDVKM. The CDR3 totals 15 residues. The CDR3 protein is CASSSRPGANYGYTF. CDR3 nucleotide sequence: TGTGCCAGCAGCTCCCGCCCGGGGGCGAACTATGGCTACACCTTC.

CDR3 loop: CASSAGLTQNSYEQYF. CDR3 sequence (DNA): TGTGCCAGCAGCGCCGGGTTAACCCAGAACTCCTACGAGCAGTACTTC. The chain links TRBV9 to TRBJ2-7; D gene unclear. Germline CDR1 reads SGDLS; CDR2 reads YYNGEE. Between the trimmed V and J ends, which lost 3 bases and 0 bases, there was a span of 16 bases. This CDR3 comprises 16 residues.

The chain recombines TRBV4-2 with TRBJ2-1, with a possible D match to TRBD1 (6 bases). This CDR3 has 15 residues. Trimming took 4 bases from V and 1 from J, leaving 11 bases between them. CDR1 LGHNA and CDR2 YNFKEQ come from the germline V gene. The CDR3 DNA follows: TGTGCCAGCAGCCGATTACAGGGATCCTACAATGAGCAGTTCTTC. Translated, it gives CASSRLQGSYNEQFF.

CDR3 in DNA: TGTGCCAGCAGCCCCACCCCAAGCCCCCATGAGCAGTTCTTC. Its translation is CASSPTPSPHEQFF. The rearrangement uses TRBV2 and TRBJ2-1; no clear D gene. This CDR3 spans 14 amino acids. Germline lookup yields CDR1 SNHLY and CDR2 FYNNEI. V lost 6 bases to trimming and J lost 8 bases, with 17 bases between them.

The chain links TRBV3-1 (or the pseudogene TRBV3-2) to TRBJ1-2; D is unresolved. CDR1 and CDR2 (germline): LGHDT, YNNKEL (reference sequence). This CDR3 region has 15 residues. V shed 1 base and J shed 6 bases, with 15 bases lying between them. The CDR3 loop reads CASSQGPVGTNGYTF. CDR3 bases: TGTGCCAGCAGCCAAGGCCCCGTCGGTACCAATGGCTACACCTTC.

The rearrangement uses TRBV25-1 and TRBJ1-3; TRBD1 matches at 7 bases. This CDR3 comprises 15 residues. Germline trimming cut 1 base from V and 4 bases from J; bases unmatched to any gene: 4. CDR1 is MGHDK, CDR2 SYGVNS, per germline. CDR3 loop: CASSELGQTGNTIYF. The CDR3, as DNA: TGTGCCAGCAGTGAATTGGGACAGACGGGAAACACCATATATTTT. Full variable domain (outside the CDR3, taken from reference TRBV25-1 and TRBJ1-3): EADIYQTPRYLVIGTGKKITLECSQTMGHDKMYWYQQDPGMELHLIHYSYGVNSTEKGDLSSESTVSRIRTEHFPLTLESARPSHTSQYLCASSELGQTGNTIYFGEGSWLTVV.

V is TRBV29-1 and J is TRBJ2-5; 9 bases line up with TRBD1. This CDR3 has 13 residues. Germline V gives CDR1 SQVTM, CDR2 ANQGSEA. With V trimmed by 7 bases and J by 3 bases, 6 bases remained unmatched. The CDR3 DNA sequence: TGCAGCGCCCCCGGGACAGGGAAAGAGACCCAGTACTTC. Residues: CSAPGTGKETQYF.

This clone was observed a few times. This chain links TRBV4-1 with TRBJ1-4; D remains unclear. The CDR3 contains 17 residues. Germline CDR1 is MGHRA and CDR2 is YSYEKL. V lost 4 bases and J 0 bases, leaving 15 bases between the germline ends. Written as DNA, the CDR3 is TGCGCCAGCAGCCCCTCTTCGGTGGTTGCAACTAATGAAAAACTGTTTTTT. This encodes CASSPSSVVATNEKLFF.

The CDR3 spells CASSSQPGQVNEQYF. Here the CDR3 DNA reads TGCGCCAGCAGCTCCCAGCCGGGACAGGTTAACGAGCAGTACTTC. The gene calls are TRBV5-1 and TRBJ2-7; 8 bases line up with TRBD1. The CDR3 is 15 residues long. Germline trimming cut 3 bases from V and 5 bases from J; bases unmatched to any gene: 10. The germline gives CDR1 SGHRS, CDR2 YFSETQ.

This chain's CDR3 is CASSEDGNEKLFF. CDR3 in DNA: TGTGCCAGCTCCGAGGACGGAAATGAAAAACTGTTTTTT. The chain recombines TRBV18 with TRBJ1-4; no clear D. Trimming cost V 6 bases and J 5 bases, with 10 bases left between them. The CDR3 extends over 13 amino acids. Germline CDR1 and CDR2: KGHSH and LQKENI. Full variable domain (remainder filled in from reference TRBV18 and TRBJ1-4): NAGVMQNPRHLVRRRGQEARLRCSPMKGHSHVYWYRQLPEEGLKFMVYLQKENIIDESGMPKERFSAEFPKEGPSILRIQQVVRGDSAAYFCASSEDGNEKLFFGSGTQLSVL.

Remarks on this clone: The junction and the germline gene differ at one end; a read error may be behind it. The chain has TRBV5-8 and TRBJ2-7; tentatively, D is TRBD1 (6 bases). The CDR3 is made up of 12 amino acids. Germline lookup yields CDR1 SGHTS and CDR2 YDEGEE. In DNA, the CDR3 is TGTGCCAGCAGCTACCGTTCGACAGGAATACCCTTC. It translates to CASSYRSTGIPF.

The chain uses TRBV7-6 and TRBJ2-1; either TRBD1 or TRBD2 may supply D (6 bases each). The CDR3 contains 17 residues. Germline V gene sequence: CDR1 SGHVS, CDR2 FNYEAQ. The ends were cut back, 0 bases at V and 1 base at J, with 13 bases in the middle. DNA of the CDR3: TGTGCCAGCAGCTTAGCGCCGGGGGCGGTATCCTACAATGAGCAGTTCTTC. Residues: CASSLAPGAVSYNEQFF. The full variable domain, rest sourced from reference TRBV7-6 and TRBJ2-1, is GAGVSQSPRYKVTKRGQDVALRCDPISGHVSLYWYRQALGQGPEFLTYFNYEAQQDKSGLPNDRFSAERPEGSISTLTIQRTEQRDSAMYRCASSLAPGAVSYNEQFFGPGTRLTVL.

CDR3 DNA sequence: TGTGCCAGCAGCCTGTGGACAGGGTTGGGAAACACCATATATTTT. Amino acids: CASSLWTGLGNTIYF. The chain joins TRBV4-2 to TRBJ1-3, with 8 bases identical to TRBD1. The CDR3 totals 15 residues. Germline V gene data show CDR1 as LGHNA and CDR2 as YNFKEQ. The V and J ends lost 4 bases and 4 bases, in that order; junction bases with no gene match: 6.

The chain joins TRBV24-1 to TRBJ1-5; D is ambiguous. The CDR3 covers 12 residues. In germline, CDR1 is KGHDR, CDR2 SFDVKD. V was clipped by 4 bases and J by 9 bases, with 9 bases between them. The CDR3 nucleotides are TGTGCCACCAGTGAGGGAGTGGGGCCCCAGCATTTT. Protein product: CATSEGVGPQHF.

V usage is TRBV5-1 and J usage is TRBJ1-2; no firm D call. Between the trimmed V and J ends, which lost 7 bases and 2 bases, there was a span of 12 bases. CDR1 SGHRS and CDR2 YFSETQ come from the germline V gene. This CDR3 spans 13 amino acids. For the CDR3, the DNA is TGCGCCAGCCAATCGGGAGGAAACTATGGCTACACCTTC. Translation gives CASQSGGNYGYTF.

This chain joins TRBV18 and TRBJ1-1; the D is unclear. V lost 2 bases and J lost 5, with 9 bases in between. Germline CDR1 KGHSH, CDR2 LQKENI. The CDR3 sequence is 13 residues long. Here the CDR3 reads CASSPREGTEAFF. The CDR3 DNA reads as TGTGCCAGCTCACCAAGAGAGGGAACTGAAGCTTTCTTT.

The chain uses TRBV6-6 and TRBJ2-1, with 10 bases that match TRBD2. Looked up from germline, CDR1 is MNHNY and CDR2 is SVGAGI (reference sequence). This CDR3 is 17 amino acids long. V gave up 5 bases and J gave up 5 bases; unmatched junction bases: 12. The CDR3 region has the DNA TGTGCCAGCAGTCCCGGACTAGCGGAAGTAACCCACAATGAGCAGTTCTTC. It yields the protein CASSPGLAEVTHNEQFF.